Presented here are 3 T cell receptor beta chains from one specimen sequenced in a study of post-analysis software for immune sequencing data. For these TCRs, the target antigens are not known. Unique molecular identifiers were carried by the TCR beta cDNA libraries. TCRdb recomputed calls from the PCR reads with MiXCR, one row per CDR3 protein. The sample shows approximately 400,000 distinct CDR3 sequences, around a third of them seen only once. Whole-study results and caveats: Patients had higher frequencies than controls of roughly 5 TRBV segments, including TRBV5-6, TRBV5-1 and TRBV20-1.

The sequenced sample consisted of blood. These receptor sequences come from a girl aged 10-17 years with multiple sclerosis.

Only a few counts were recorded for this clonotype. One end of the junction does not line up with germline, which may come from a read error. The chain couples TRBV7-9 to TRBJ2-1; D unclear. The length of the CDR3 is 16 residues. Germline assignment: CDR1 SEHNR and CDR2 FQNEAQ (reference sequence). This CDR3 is CANSLGRTKWGNEQFF. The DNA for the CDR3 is TGTGCCAACAGCTTAGGACGGACGAAGTGGGGCAATGAGCAGTTCTTC.

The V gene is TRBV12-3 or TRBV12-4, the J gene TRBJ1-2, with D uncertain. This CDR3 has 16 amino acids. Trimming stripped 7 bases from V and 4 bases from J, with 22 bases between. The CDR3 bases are TGTGCCAGCACTAACTCGGCGGGGAGCGGGCGCTATGGCTACACCTTC. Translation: CASTNSAGSGRYGYTF.

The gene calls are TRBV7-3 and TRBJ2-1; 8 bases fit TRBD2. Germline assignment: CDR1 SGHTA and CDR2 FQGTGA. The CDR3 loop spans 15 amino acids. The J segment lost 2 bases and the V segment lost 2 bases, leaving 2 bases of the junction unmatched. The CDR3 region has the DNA TGTGCCAGCAGCTTAGGGCGGGGGGCCTACAATGAGCAGTTCTTC. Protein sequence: CASSLGRGAYNEQFF.